These 32 T cell receptor beta chains came from one sample sequenced in a study of blood T cell repertoires in COVID-19. Profiling relied on immunoSEQ multiplex PCR, and the TCRdb table lists in-frame clones only, not all of them. The sample consists of around 88,000 clones, about 78% of them appearing once. Material for sequencing was peripheral blood. Receptors were obtained from a man aged 45-65 years who had recovered from COVID-19.

This clone was observed a single time. The chain combines TRBV19 with TRBJ2-1; the match to TRBD1 covers 9 bases. The germline V gene has CDR1 LNHDA and CDR2 SQIVND (reference sequence). Trimming took 6 bases from V and 9 from J; bases not matched to a gene: 6. The CDR3 sequence is 13 residues long. CDR3 in amino acids: CASRGQGVAEQFF. For the CDR3, the DNA is TGTGCCAGTAGGGGACAGGGTGTCGCTGAGCAGTTCTTC.

The rearrangement joins TRBV7-2 to TRBJ2-1, with a weak D call TRBD2 (5 bases). V lost 3 bases and J 6 bases, leaving 18 bases between the germline ends. Germline V gene lookup returns CDR1 SGHTA and CDR2 FQGNSA. The CDR3 spans 16 residues. The CDR3 loop is CASSFLLGVRSNEQFF. CDR3 sequence (DNA): TGTGCCAGCAGCTTCCTCCTCGGGGTGCGATCCAATGAGCAGTTCTTC.

The J gene is TRBJ2-7, the V gene TRBV4-3, with 9 bases that match TRBD1. The ends lost 3 bases at V and 7 bases at J; junction bases unmatched: 4. Germline V lookup: CDR1 LGHNA, CDR2 YSLEER. The CDR3 runs to 13 residues. The CDR3 nucleotides are TGCGCCAGCAGCCAGACCGGGACAGGGGAGCAGTACTTC. Translating it yields CASSQTGTGEQYF.

The chain couples TRBV28 to TRBJ2-1; TRBD1 is a possible D gene (6 bases). The V gene lost 5 bases and the J gene lost 5 bases, with 19 bases spanning the gap. The CDR3 contains 16 residues. Germline V gene lookup returns CDR1 MDHEN and CDR2 SYDVKM. CDR3 sequence: CASSDPTGKGHNEQFF. CDR3 DNA sequence: TGTGCCAGCAGTGACCCTACAGGGAAGGGGCACAATGAGCAGTTCTTC.

The CDR3 sequence is CASSVETSGYNEQFF. The CDR3 nucleotides are TGTGCCAGCAGCGTAGAGACTAGCGGCTACAATGAGCAGTTCTTC. The chain couples TRBV9 to TRBJ2-1; 9 nucleotides line up with TRBD2. CDR1 is SGDLS, CDR2 YYNGEE, per germline. The CDR3 length is 15 residues. The V gene end was trimmed by 0 bases and the J gene end by 3 bases; junction bases not matched to a gene: 1.

This clone came up once. The rearrangement links TRBV3-1 (or the pseudogene TRBV3-2) to TRBJ2-1; 7 nucleotides align to TRBD2. Germline-derived CDR1 and CDR2 are LGHDT and YNNKEL (reference sequence). Germline trimming cut 0 bases from V and 7 bases from J; bases unmatched to any gene: 6. This CDR3 is 15 amino acids long. CDR3 amino acids: CASSQDFAGANEQFF. The CDR3 DNA reads TGTGCCAGCAGCCAAGATTTCGCGGGAGCTAATGAGCAGTTCTTC.

The chain links TRBV3-1 (or the pseudogene TRBV3-2) to TRBJ2-3; 9 nucleotides align to TRBD1. V trimming: 4 bases; J trimming: 2 bases; junction bases outside the gene matches: 10. This CDR3 has 17 amino acids. The germline V gene encodes CDR1 LGHDT and CDR2 YNNKEL (reference sequence). The CDR3 loop reads CASSLTAGTGYTDTQYF. The DNA for the CDR3 is TGTGCCAGCAGCCTAACCGCCGGGACAGGGTACACAGATACGCAGTATTTT.

The chain employs TRBV5-1 and TRBJ2-7; the D gene is possibly TRBD1 (5 bases). The CDR3 loop spans 12 amino acids. The germline CDR1 and CDR2 sequences are SGHRS and YFSETQ. Deletions cut 2 bases from V and 5 bases from J, with 8 bases between. The CDR3 sequence is CASSFSGNEQYF. In nucleotides, the CDR3 is TGCGCCAGCAGCTTCTCAGGGAACGAGCAGTACTTC.

This rearrangement joins TRBV7-9 to TRBJ2-1; 8 bases are shared with TRBD1. With V trimmed by 5 bases and J by 8 bases, 17 bases remained unmatched. The CDR3 sequence is 17 residues long. Germline-derived CDR1 and CDR2 are SEHNR and FQNEAQ (reference sequence). In DNA, the CDR3 is TGTGCCAGCAGCGAAGCCCGGGACAGGTTTATGTTGGATGAGCAGTTCTTC. It yields the protein CASSEARDRFMLDEQFF. Using reference TRBV7-9 and TRBJ2-1 for the parts outside the CDR3, the full variable domain is DTGVSQNPRHKITKRGQNVTFRCDPISEHNRLYWYRQTLGQGPEFLTYFQNEAQLEKSRLLSDRFSAERPKGSFSTLEIQRTEQGDSAMYLCASSEARDRFMLDEQFFGPGTRLTVL.

This chain connects TRBV10-3 to TRBJ1-1, with TRBD1 matching over 8 bases. Germline CDR1 ENHRY, CDR2 SYGVKD. The CDR3 sequence is 13 residues long. The trim removed 6 bases at V and 4 bases at J, leaving 4 bases unmatched. CDR3 in amino acids: CAISPQGATEAFF. The DNA of the CDR3 is TGTGCCATCAGCCCTCAGGGGGCCACTGAAGCTTTCTTT.

The genes are TRBV18 and TRBJ1-1; possible D gene TRBD1, 5 bases. Germline V CDR1 and CDR2: KGHSH, LQKENI. This CDR3 has 14 amino acids. With 3 bases removed from V and 4 bases from J, the gap between germline ends came to 12 bases. CDR3 protein: CASSPGGGGTEAFF. The CDR3 DNA reads as TGTGCCAGCTCACCGGGAGGTGGGGGCACTGAAGCTTTCTTT.

The J gene is TRBJ2-5, the V gene TRBV9, with 8 bases lining up with TRBD2. CDR3 length: 14 amino acids. Germline V gene data show CDR1 as SGDLS and CDR2 as YYNGEE. Trimming cost V 3 bases and J 3 bases; bases outside gene matches: 4. In DNA form, the CDR3 reads TGTGCCAGCAGCGCCCAAGCGGGAGAAGAGACCCAGTACTTC. This translates into CASSAQAGEETQYF. The full variable domain, rest sourced from reference TRBV9 and TRBJ2-5, is DSGVTQTPKHLITATGQRVTLRCSPRSGDLSVYWYQQSLDQGLQFLIQYYNGEERAKGNILERFSAQQFPDLHSELNLSSLELGDSALYFCASSAQAGEETQYFGPGTRLLVL.

This clone was seen a single time. The chain joins TRBV30 to TRBJ1-3, with D perhaps matching TRBD1 (5 bases). Germline V lookup: CDR1 GTSNPN, CDR2 SVGIG (reference sequence). Trimming shortened V by 2 bases and J by 0 bases, and 11 bases separated the two germline ends. This CDR3 has 15 residues. DNA for the CDR3: TGTGCCTGGAGTATGACAGAATTCTCTGGAAACACCATATATTTT. It codes for CAWSMTEFSGNTIYF. Full variable domain (outside the CDR3, taken from reference TRBV30 and TRBJ1-3): SQTIHQWPATLVQPVGSPLSLECTVEGTSNPNLYWYRQAAGRGLQLLFYSVGIGQISSEVPQNLSASRPQDRQFILSSKKLLLSDSGFYLCAWSMTEFSGNTIYFGEGSWLTVV.

V gene TRBV10-3 combines with J gene TRBJ1-2; 7 bases are shared with TRBD1. From germline, CDR1 is ENHRY and CDR2 SYGVKD. The junction had 9 bases not matched to a gene; V was cut back by 0 bases and J by 8 bases. The CDR3 covers 15 residues. CDR3 sequence: CAISESLTGWNGYTF. CDR3 nucleotides: TGTGCCATCAGTGAGTCTTTGACAGGGTGGAACGGCTACACCTTC.

The genes are TRBV7-2 and TRBJ2-5; TRBD2 aligns across 10 bases. V gave up 5 bases and J gave up 5 bases; unmatched junction bases: 11. The germline V gene encodes CDR1 SGHTA and CDR2 FQGNSA. The CDR3 sequence is 16 residues long. CDR3 protein: CASSNPPGLASETQYF. In DNA, the CDR3 is TGTGCCAGCAGCAATCCTCCGGGACTAGCGTCGGAGACCCAGTACTTC.

This chain connects TRBV19 to TRBJ1-1, with 11 bases lining up with TRBD1. Trimming cost V 6 bases and J 3 bases; bases outside gene matches: 3. The CDR3 runs to 14 residues. CDR1 and CDR2 (germline): LNHDA, SQIVND (reference sequence). Here the CDR3 reads CASRGQGGHTEAFF. In DNA form, the CDR3 reads TGTGCCAGTAGGGGACAGGGGGGACACACTGAAGCTTTCTTT.

V usage is TRBV6-2 or TRBV6-3 and J usage is TRBJ2-1; D is perhaps TRBD2 (6 bases). Germline lookup yields CDR1 MNHEY and CDR2 SVGEGT. Trimming removed 5 bases from V and 8 bases from J, with 22 bases in between. CDR3 length: 16 residues. CDR3 DNA: TGTGCCAGCAGTCGGAGGGTGGGGACGGTCGGGGATGAGCAGTTCTTC. Its protein is CASSRRVGTVGDEQFF.

The chain is built from TRBV27 and TRBJ2-2; the D gene is possibly TRBD2 (6 bases). The CDR3 extends over 17 amino acids. V gave up 5 bases and J gave up 5 bases, with 21 bases separating them. Germline CDR1 reads MNHEY; CDR2 reads SMNVEV (reference sequence). The CDR3 nucleotides are TGTGCCAGCAGTCCCCCTGTGGCGGGATGGGGTACCGGGGAGCTGTTTTTT. Protein product: CASSPPVAGWGTGELFF.

The V call is TRBV7-9, the J call TRBJ2-1, with 10 bases matching TRBD2. Germline V gene lookup returns CDR1 SEHNR and CDR2 FQNEAQ (reference sequence). Losses at the gene ends were 4 bases for V and 6 bases for J; bases not matched to a gene: 18. The CDR3 totals 19 residues. The CDR3 bases are TGTGCCAGCAGCTCCAGGGGGCGCAGAGCGGGAGGGGCCAGCAATGAGCAGTTCTTC. Amino acids: CASSSRGRRAGGASNEQFF. The full variable domain, rest sourced from reference TRBV7-9 and TRBJ2-1, is DTGVSQNPRHKITKRGQNVTFRCDPISEHNRLYWYRQTLGQGPEFLTYFQNEAQLEKSRLLSDRFSAERPKGSFSTLEIQRTEQGDSAMYLCASSSRGRRAGGASNEQFFGPGTRLTVL.

The chain is built from TRBV28 and TRBJ2-5; 7 nucleotides align to TRBD1. V trimming: 8 bases; J trimming: 5 bases; junction bases outside the gene matches: 5. Looked up from germline, CDR1 is MDHEN and CDR2 is SYDVKM. The CDR3 runs 12 residues. CDR3 residues: CASGRGLETQYF. The CDR3 nucleotides read TGTGCCAGCGGAAGGGGGCTTGAGACCCAGTACTTC.

This clone has only one observation. The chain recombines TRBV12-3 or TRBV12-4 with TRBJ1-1; TRBD1 might be the D (5 bases). This CDR3 contains 13 residues. V gave up 8 bases and J gave up 1 base, with 11 bases separating them. The CDR3 loop is CASSKGKNTEAFF. CDR3 DNA: TGTGCCAGCTCTAAGGGGAAGAACACTGAAGCTTTCTTT.

V usage is TRBV6-5 and J usage is TRBJ2-1; D possibly corresponds to TRBD2 (5 bases). Trimming removed 5 bases from V and 0 bases from J, with 11 bases in between. CDR3 length: 15 residues. Per the germline V gene, CDR1 is MNHEY and CDR2 is SVGAGI. Here the CDR3 reads CASSLRGSSYNEQFF. As DNA, the CDR3 is TGTGCCAGCAGTCTCAGAGGGAGCTCCTACAATGAGCAGTTCTTC.

V is TRBV11-2 and J is TRBJ2-2, with a weak D call TRBD1 (6 bases). The CDR3 contains 18 residues. V lost 2 bases and J 2 bases, leaving 18 bases between the germline ends. Germline lookup yields CDR1 SGHAT and CDR2 FQNNGV. Here the CDR3 reads CASSLLFIGTQNTGELFF. CDR3 DNA sequence: TGTGCCAGCAGCTTACTCTTCATTGGGACACAAAACACCGGGGAGCTGTTTTTT.

In this sample, this clone turned up once. This chain uses TRBV19 with TRBJ2-7; no firm D call. Trimming removed 4 bases at V and 0 bases at J, with 7 bases between. Looked up from germline, CDR1 is LNHDA and CDR2 is SQIVND (reference sequence). This CDR3 has 13 amino acids. CDR3 amino acids: CASSTVLSYEQYF. CDR3 DNA: TGTGCCAGTAGTACAGTGCTCTCCTACGAGCAGTACTTC.

J is TRBJ2-1 and V is TRBV27; TRBD1 is a possible D gene (6 bases). Germline assignment: CDR1 MNHEY and CDR2 SMNVEV (reference sequence). This CDR3 spans 14 amino acids. V lost 5 bases and J lost 1, with 9 bases in between. This CDR3 is CASSHQGSYNEQFF. CDR3 coding DNA: TGTGCCAGCAGTCACCAGGGGTCCTACAATGAGCAGTTCTTC.

This clone was observed a handful of times. The chain employs TRBV24-1 and TRBJ2-1, with 8 positions matching TRBD2. The length of the CDR3 is 12 residues. V lost 8 bases, J lost 9 bases, and 5 bases stayed unmatched. Germline V lookup: CDR1 KGHDR, CDR2 SFDVKD. The CDR3 region is CATNLAGGEQFF. The CDR3 region has the DNA TGTGCCACCAACCTAGCGGGTGGTGAGCAGTTCTTC.

J is TRBJ2-7 and V is TRBV12-3 or TRBV12-4; D unclear. CDR3 length equals 12 residues. The germline V and J ends were trimmed by 5 bases and 4 bases, with 9 bases remaining between them. CDR3 in amino acids: CASSPIAYEQYF. CDR3 DNA sequence: TGTGCCAGCAGTCCTATAGCTTACGAGCAGTACTTC.

This rearrangement joins TRBV7-6 to TRBJ1-6, with D perhaps TRBD1 (5 bases). Looked up from germline, CDR1 is SGHVS and CDR2 is FNYEAQ. V lost 5 bases and J lost 5, with 16 bases in between. This CDR3 contains 16 residues. CDR3 amino acids: CASSRRSQGHNSPLHF. CDR3 DNA sequence: TGTGCCAGCAGCCGGAGAAGTCAGGGCCATAATTCACCCCTCCACTTT.

The CDR3 bases are TGTGCCAGCAGCATCTACAGGGATATTAGCTATGGCTACACCTTC. Its translation: CASSIYRDISYGYTF. This chain connects TRBV7-2 to TRBJ1-2, with a weak D call TRBD1 (6 bases). This CDR3 region has 15 residues. The V gene lost 5 bases and the J gene lost 4 bases, with 17 bases spanning the gap. Germline assignment: CDR1 SGHTA and CDR2 FQGNSA.

The chain carries TRBV9 and TRBJ2-7; weak D call: TRBD2 (5 bases). The germline gives CDR1 SGDLS, CDR2 YYNGEE. V lost 0 bases, J lost 7 bases, and 11 bases lay in between. The CDR3 contains 13 residues. The CDR3, as DNA: TGTGCCAGCAGCGTAGGACTCACGGGGGAGCAGTACTTC. Amino acids: CASSVGLTGEQYF.

This chain joins TRBV3-1 (or the pseudogene TRBV3-2) and TRBJ2-3; 10 bases fit TRBD1. The CDR3 is made up of 16 amino acids. V gave up 2 bases and J gave up 4 bases; unmatched junction bases: 6. Looked up from germline, CDR1 is LGHDT and CDR2 is YNNKEL (reference sequence). CDR3 nucleotide sequence: TGTGCCAGCAGCCAACCCCGGGACAGGGGATCAGATACGCAGTATTTT. It translates to CASSQPRDRGSDTQYF.

The V gene is TRBV4-2, the J gene TRBJ1-2; D is unresolved. Germline-derived CDR1 and CDR2 are LGHNA and YNFKEQ. The CDR3 sequence is 14 residues long. Trimming stripped 1 base from V and 8 bases from J, with 14 bases between. CDR3 in amino acids: CASSQGTDGGGYTF. The CDR3 DNA reads as TGTGCCAGCAGCCAAGGGACCGACGGAGGGGGCTACACCTTC.